This T cell receptor beta chain came from a study of blood T cell repertoires in COVID-19 (dated by TCRdb to about 2020). Notes on the research overall: The collaborator samples originated in the United States, Italy and Spain and spanned the acute and convalescent phases of COVID-19. The material from the prospective study consisted of cDNA or gDNA derived from T cells, B-cell-depleted T cells, or PBMCs. Subjects who had been exposed to COVID-19, were actively infected with it, or had recovered from it provided the deeply sampled blood TCRbeta repertoires that made up the dataset. A freely available public database, intended as a resource for researchers studying the immune response to SARS-CoV-2, is where the repertoires were released. Samples were obtained from the ongoing ImmuneRACE study (first 160 participants) and from approximately 1,200 subjects provided by 6 global collaborators. Sample metadata almost always included a de-identified subject ID, COVID-19 status, age in years and sex. HLA class I and class II types, where available, came from metadata supplied by the sample provider rather than from assay-based typing.

In the prospective study, participants were about 18 to 95 years old, resided in under 30 geographic areas of the United States, and were enrolled through a virtual design. In the prospective study, participants were assigned to cohorts based on the clinical history participants reported in a screening survey and a study questionnaire. In the prospective study, mobile phlebotomists collected whole blood, serum and a nasopharyngeal or oropharyngeal swab from each participant. Additional blood draws and questionnaires over an approximately 2-month period could optionally be provided by prospective study participants. Blood samples from the prospective study were shipped frozen or at room temperature prior to DNA extraction. The CDR3 runs 15 residues from the cysteine to the phenylalanine. Only the CDR3 DNA stays, 45 bases, in frame from base 1. V is trimmed back by 5 bases and J by 0 bases, and the junction contains 4 bases that no gene match accounts for. Per the germline V gene, MDHEN is the CDR1 and SYDVKM is the CDR2.

TCRbeta CDR3 regions were amplified from genomic DNA using the immunoSEQ Assay, a bias-controlled multiplex PCR. As for how the authors treated the data: The number of nucleated cells in each sample was estimated from the amplification of reference gene primers within the assay. To quantify the absolute abundance of each unique TCRbeta CDR3 rearrangement, sequence reads were collapsed and filtered. For each sample, productive Simpson clonality was calculated as the square root of Simpson's diversity index over productive rearrangements. As stored in TCRdb, this immuneACCESS dataset retains in-frame rearrangements with V and J assigned. A fraction of the clones does not appear; measured against another copy, unresolved V genes explain less than half of the discrepancy, and the remainder lacks a known reason. D and trimming were read from the DNA, whereas the V and J calls and clone size are those reported in that table. The sample has hundreds of thousands of clones on record, 65% to 85% of them singletons. The leading ten clones occupy 7.4% of the sample.

This clone showed up just once. The clone's antigen remains unknown. Qualities for individual bases were not recorded, and no much larger clone is one base off. Here is what the overall study found, with its caveats: Clinical and demographic metadata were provided uncurated, with the amount varying by source and participant.

The rearrangement combines TRBV28 with TRBJ2-3, and TRBD1 aligns with 8 junction nucleotides. The sample taken for sequencing was PBMCs or T cells enriched from blood (not recorded which). This clonotype was obtained from a woman in her thirties or forties with acute COVID-19. The nucleotides read TGTGCCAGCAGTGTCGGGACAGGCAGCACAGATACGCAGTATTTT. It is translated as CASSVGTGSTDTQYF.